Here is one T cell receptor (beta chain) with its context. What it recognizes is unknown. Here immunoSEQ multiplex PCR was the method, and the copy in TCRdb shows in-frame clones only, minus some. Of under 200,000 clones listed, about 90% are singletons. The CDR3 loop spans 14 amino acids. The ends were cut back, 0 bases at V and 7 bases at J, with 10 bases in the middle. Germline V lookup: CDR1 SGHDT, CDR2 YYEEEE. This sample is drawn from a study of T cell responses to AZD1222 COVID-19 vaccine. Whole-study results and caveats: Vaccine-associated CD4 TCRs ranged over spike, dominating at 160-218 and 743-854. Baseline serology detected seropositivity in only six AZD1222 recipients. White British people made up most donors, females outnumbered males, and clonal diversity was possibly underestimated.

Researchers grouped second doses given at about 4 or about 12 weeks into one pool. The chain links TRBV5-6 to TRBJ1-4; D perhaps matches TRBD1 (5 bases). The source was peripheral blood, collected 28 days after the second AZD1222 dose. This receptor was obtained from an adult who received the AZD1222 COVID-19 vaccine. CDR3 DNA: TGTGCCAGCAGCTTGGAAGGCGGGGCTGAAAAACTGTTTTTT. Amino acids: CASSLEGGAEKLFF.